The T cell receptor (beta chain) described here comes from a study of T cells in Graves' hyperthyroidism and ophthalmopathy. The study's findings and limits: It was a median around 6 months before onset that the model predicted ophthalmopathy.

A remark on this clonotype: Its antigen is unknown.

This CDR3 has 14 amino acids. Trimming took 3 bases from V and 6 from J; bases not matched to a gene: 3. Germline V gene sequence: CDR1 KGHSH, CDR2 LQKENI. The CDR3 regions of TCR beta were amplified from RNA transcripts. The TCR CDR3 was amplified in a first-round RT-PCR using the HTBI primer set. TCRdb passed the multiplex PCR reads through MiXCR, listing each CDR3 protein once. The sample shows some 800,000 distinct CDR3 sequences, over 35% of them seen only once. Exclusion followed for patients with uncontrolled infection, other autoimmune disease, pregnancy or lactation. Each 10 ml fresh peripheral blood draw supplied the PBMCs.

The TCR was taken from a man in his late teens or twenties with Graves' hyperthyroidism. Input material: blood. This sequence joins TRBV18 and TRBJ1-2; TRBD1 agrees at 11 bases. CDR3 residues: CASSPEGQGDGYTF. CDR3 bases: TGTGCCAGCTCACCGGAGGGACAGGGGGATGGCTACACCTTC.